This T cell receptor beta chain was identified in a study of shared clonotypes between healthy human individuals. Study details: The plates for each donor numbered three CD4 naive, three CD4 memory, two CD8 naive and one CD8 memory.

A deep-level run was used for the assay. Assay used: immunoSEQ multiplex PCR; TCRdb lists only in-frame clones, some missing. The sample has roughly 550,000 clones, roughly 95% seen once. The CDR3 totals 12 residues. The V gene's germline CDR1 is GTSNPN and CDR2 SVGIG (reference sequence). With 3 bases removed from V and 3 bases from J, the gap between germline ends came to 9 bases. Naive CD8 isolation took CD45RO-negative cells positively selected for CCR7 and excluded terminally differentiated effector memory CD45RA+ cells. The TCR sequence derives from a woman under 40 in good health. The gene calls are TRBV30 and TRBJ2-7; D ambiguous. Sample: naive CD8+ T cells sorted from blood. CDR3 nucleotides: TGTGCCTGGAGGTGGTGGGGCTACGAGCAGTACTTC. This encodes CAWRWWGYEQYF.